The 7 T cell receptor beta chains below all came from one sample that was sequenced in a study of T cell repertoires in cytomegalovirus infection (dated by TCRdb to between 2018 and 2020). Reads for this sample came from an Illumina HiSeq 1500. TCRdb applied fastp at Q25 and MiXCR to the public reads, then kept only in-frame beta chains. Each CDR3 protein gets just one entry, which takes the most common genes and DNA from the rows behind it. This sample holds about 890,000 distinct CDR3 sequences; roughly 30% were observed only once. The biggest ten clones account for roughly 13% of the sample. This specimen's treatment or condition label, per the study, means: in vitro stimulation with specific CMV peptide epitopes to enrich CMV-specific T cells. Their recognized antigens are unknown. The sequenced sample was cultured CD8+ T cells from PBMCs, obtained from culture after CMV antigen stimulation. The receptors shown here come from a human donor in good health (CMV status not recorded). Some clones in this sample may be carry-over from other donors' samples.

The rearrangement links TRBV12-5 to TRBJ1-2; no clear D. CDR1 and CDR2 (germline): LGHNT, FRNRAP. The V and J ends lost 3 bases and 3 bases respectively, with 11 bases between them. This CDR3 spans 14 amino acids. The CDR3 reads CASGFEESDYGYTF. CDR3 bases: TGTGCTAGTGGTTTCGAAGAGTCGGACTATGGCTACACCTTC.

In nucleotides, the CDR3 is TGTGCCAGCAGAAAGACAGGGGGGTACAATGAGCAGTTCTTC. Residues: CASRKTGGYNEQFF. The chain joins TRBV2 to TRBJ2-1, with 9 bases matching TRBD1. Trimming took 6 bases from V and 4 from J; bases not matched to a gene: 4. The germline gives CDR1 SNHLY, CDR2 FYNNEI. The CDR3 spans 14 residues.

V gene TRBV19 combines with J gene TRBJ2-2; 12 nucleotides match TRBD1. The CDR3 covers 16 residues. Trimming took 6 bases from V and 7 from J; bases not matched to a gene: 9. Per germline, CDR1 LNHDA and CDR2 SQIVND (reference sequence). The CDR3 region has the DNA TGTGCCAGTAGACCCCCCGGGACAGGGGGCATCGGGGAGCTGTTTTTT. It is translated as CASRPPGTGGIGELFF.

This chain links TRBV6-1 with TRBJ2-5; 9 bases fit TRBD2. The V and J ends lost 6 bases and 3 bases, in that order; junction bases with no gene match: 11. In germline, CDR1 is MNHNS, CDR2 SASEGT. This CDR3 region has 16 residues. CDR3 in DNA: TGTGCCAGCAGCCCACCGGGACTAGCCGGAGAAGAGACCCAGTACTTC. Translating gives CASSPPGLAGEETQYF.

This clonotype was detected many times. The chain carries TRBV6-6 and TRBJ2-7; 7 bases agree with TRBD1. V shed 4 bases and J 5 bases; nucleotides not matched to a gene: 5. Per the germline V gene, CDR1 is MNHNY and CDR2 is SVGAGI (reference sequence). The CDR3 has 13 amino acids. The CDR3 DNA reads TGTGCCAGCAGTTCAGTTACAGGGGACGAGCAGTACGTC. Amino acid sequence: CASSSVTGDEQYV.

As concerns this clonotype: Given a much more abundant clone one base away, this may be a read error. The J gene is TRBJ2-1, the V gene TRBV7-8; 8 positions agree with TRBD2. This CDR3 region has 20 residues. Germline-derived CDR1 and CDR2 are SGHVS and FQNEAQ. The CDR3 DNA sequence: TGTGCCAGCATCGAAAGCTGGGGGTCCGCGGGGGGCAGGTTCTACAATGTGCAGTTCTTC. Translation: CASIESWGSAGGRFYNVQFF.

This sequence joins TRBV11-2 and TRBJ2-2; 11 nucleotides line up with TRBD2. This CDR3 has 19 amino acids. J was trimmed by 3 bases and V by 0 bases; bases with no gene match: 9. The germline V gene encodes CDR1 SGHAT and CDR2 FQNNGV. Here the CDR3 DNA reads TGTGCCAGCAGCTTAGATCTAGCGGGGGGTTCCGGTGACACCGGGGAGCTGTTTTTT. It specifies CASSLDLAGGSGDTGELFF.